The rows below give T cell receptor beta chains drawn from one sample of a study of blood T cell repertoires in COVID-19. Sequencing was performed with immunoSEQ multiplex PCR; in TCRdb, only in-frame clones are kept and a portion is missing. The profile shows 45,000 to 50,000 clones, about nine tenths of them singletons. Sequenced input: peripheral blood. The source of these receptors is a woman aged 80 or over with COVID-19, enrolled during active disease. CDR3s include the opening cysteine and the closing phenylalanine or tryptophan. D genes are given only for firm matches. Clone size appears in some rows only: once, few, many, or a class for an expanded clone.

v_call	cdr3_length	clone_size	j_call	d_call	cdr3_nt	cdr3_aa
TRBV6-5	12	-	TRBJ1-2	-	TGTGCCAGCAGCGGTCCCGGGGGGGGAGGGACCTTC	CASSGPGGGGTF
TRBV18	14	-	TRBJ2-7	-	TGTGCCAGCTCCCTAGGGGGGGTTACCTACGAGCAGTACTTC	CASSLGGVTYEQYF
TRBV24-1	14	few	TRBJ2-1	TRBD1	TGTGCCACCAGTGAACAGGGGACACCCAATGAGCAGTTCTTC	CATSEQGTPNEQFF
TRBV11-2	14	-	TRBJ2-7	TRBD2	TGTGCCAGCAGCTCCCAGCGGGAGGTCCACGAGCAGTACTTC	CASSSQREVHEQYF
TRBV5-1	14	-	TRBJ2-7	TRBD1	TGCGCCAGCAGGGGCGCGACAGGGGTCTACGAGCAGTACTTC	CASRGATGVYEQYF
TRBV4-1	13	-	TRBJ2-5	-	TGCGCCAGCAGGGACACTTGGAAAGAGACCCAGTACTTC	CASRDTWKETQYF
TRBV4-1	16	-	TRBJ2-5	TRBD2	TGCGCCAGCAGATTCGGAGTAGCGGGAGCGGATGAGACCCAGTACTTC	CASRFGVAGADETQYF
TRBV9	14	-	TRBJ1-2	TRBD1	TGTGCCAGCAGCGACACAGGGGCTGGATGGGTCTACACCTTC	CASSDTGAGWVYTF
TRBV11-2	15	-	TRBJ1-5	TRBD1	TGTGCCAGCAGCCTGACAGGGACGGGCAATCAGCCCCAGCATTTT	CASSLTGTGNQPQHF
TRBV30	12	-	TRBJ2-1	-	TGTGCCTGGAGTGGACAGCTGGGGGAGCAGTTCTTC	CAWSGQLGEQFF
TRBV5-6	14	-	TRBJ2-7	-	TGTGCCAGCAGGTTGAGGGGTTACTCCTACGAGCAGTACTTC	CASRLRGYSYEQYF
TRBV27	12	-	TRBJ1-2	-	TGTGCCAGCAGTTTACAGGGGTATGGCTACACCTTC	CASSLQGYGYTF
TRBV18	14	-	TRBJ1-1	-	TGTGCCAGCTCACCACGGTTCGGGAACACTGAAGCTTTCTTT	CASSPRFGNTEAFF
TRBV2	12	-	TRBJ2-7	-	TGTGCCAGCAGTGGCGGCGGGCTCGAGCAGTACTTC	CASSGGGLEQYF
TRBV5-1	16	-	TRBJ1-3	-	TGCGCCAGCAGCTTTGGGACAAAAACCTCTGGAAACACCATATATTTT	CASSFGTKTSGNTIYF
TRBV19	14	medium-sized	TRBJ1-1	TRBD1	TGTGCCAGTGGCTACCAGGGGGCGAACACTGAAGCTTTCTTT	CASGYQGANTEAFF
TRBV25-1	17	-	TRBJ1-4	TRBD1	TGTGCCAGCAGTGACCGGGGACAGGGGACAACTAATGAAAAACTGTTTTTT	CASSDRGQGTTNEKLFF
TRBV7-2	12	once	TRBJ2-7	TRBD2	TGTGCCAGCAGCTCCGGACTAGTTGAGCAGTACTTC	CASSSGLVEQYF
TRBV5-8	12	-	TRBJ2-7	TRBD2	TGTGCCAGCAGCATTTGGACTAGCGGACAGTACTTC	CASSIWTSGQYF
TRBV7-2	17	-	TRBJ1-1	-	TGTGCCAGCAGCTTAGGGAGGCTTGGAGTCGGAGGGACTGAAGCTTTCTTT	CASSLGRLGVGGTEAFF
TRBV29-1	12	-	TRBJ1-1	-	TGCAGCACCGACAGGCAGAACACTGAAGCTTTCTTT	CSTDRQNTEAFF
TRBV7-8	13	-	TRBJ2-7	-	TGTGCCAGCAGCTTAGTAGGGTGGGCGGGGCAGTACTTC	CASSLVGWAGQYF
TRBV5-1	13	-	TRBJ2-3	-	TGCGCCAGCAGGGCACCGAGCACAGATACGCAGTATTTT	CASRAPSTDTQYF
TRBV29-1	17	once	TRBJ1-4	-	TGCAGCGTACCATCTTACCGCGAGTCTACCGGCGGGGAAAAACTGTTTTTT	CSVPSYRESTGGEKLFF
TRBV28	17	-	TRBJ2-5	TRBD1	TGTGCCAGCAGTCTACTAACCGGGACAGGGGATGGAGAGACCCAGTACTTC	CASSLLTGTGDGETQYF
TRBV30	13	-	TRBJ1-5	-	TGTGCCTGGAGTGTACAGGGAAATCAGCCCCAGCATTTT	CAWSVQGNQPQHF
TRBV5-1	14	-	TRBJ2-7	-	TGCGCCAGCAGCTTCGGGGGGCCCCCCTACGAGCAGTACTTC	CASSFGGPPYEQYF
TRBV5-1	18	once	TRBJ2-1	TRBD2	TGCGCCAGCAGCTTGGTATCGCTAGCGGCAAGCTCCTACAATGAGCAGTTCTTC	CASSLVSLAASSYNEQFF
TRBV7-9	15	-	TRBJ2-3	-	TGTGCCAGCAGACAAACAGGGCGGATTCCAGATACGCAGTATTTT	CASRQTGRIPDTQYF
TRBV11-2	17	-	TRBJ1-1	-	TGTGCCAGCAGCTCCAGAAAATCCGGGACATTCAACACTGAAGCTTTCTTT	CASSSRKSGTFNTEAFF
TRBV12-3/TRBV12-4	13	-	TRBJ2-1	-	TGTGCCAGCAGTTTTAGGGGCTACAATGAGCAGTTCTTC	CASSFRGYNEQFF
TRBV5-1	17	-	TRBJ2-1	TRBD2	TGCGCCAGCAGATCCAACCCGGCTAGCGGGGGGGCCTATGAGCAGTTCTTC	CASRSNPASGGAYEQFF
TRBV5-6	12	-	TRBJ2-5	-	TGTGCCAGCAGCGGACTGTCCCAGACCCAGTACTTC	CASSGLSQTQYF
TRBV5-5	16	-	TRBJ1-2	TRBD1	TGTGCCAGCAGCTTGTTTCCGGGACAGGGAGCCTATGGCTACACCTTC	CASSLFPGQGAYGYTF
TRBV5-3	12	-	TRBJ2-1	-	TGTGCAAAAAAAGAAGGGGCGGAAGAGCAGTTCTTC	CAKKEGAEEQFF
TRBV14	16	-	TRBJ2-1	TRBD1	TGTGCCAGCAGCCAAGATCTAGGGACAGGGTGGGATGAGCAGTTCTTC	CASSQDLGTGWDEQFF
TRBV18	13	-	TRBJ1-1	-	TGTGCCAGCTCACCATCCGGGAACACTGAAGCTTTCTTT	CASSPSGNTEAFF
TRBV6-5	14	once	TRBJ2-7	-	TGTGCCAGCAGTTCAACCAGGCCTCCCTACGAGCAGTACTTC	CASSSTRPPYEQYF
TRBV18	13	once	TRBJ1-2	-	TGTGCCAGCTCACCAGGGGAGGCCTTTGGCTACACCTTC	CASSPGEAFGYTF
TRBV24-1	15	-	TRBJ2-3	TRBD1	TGTGCCACCAGTGACCCGGGACAGGGGTCAGATACGCAGTATTTT	CATSDPGQGSDTQYF
TRBV9	15	-	TRBJ2-3	-	TGTGCCAGCAGCGTACGACAGACTAGCACAGATACGCAGTATTTT	CASSVRQTSTDTQYF
TRBV6-2/TRBV6-3	17	-	TRBJ2-7	TRBD2	TGTGCCAGCAGTTACTCCCCAATTAGCGGGATTTTCAACGAGCAGTACTTC	CASSYSPISGIFNEQYF
TRBV5-6	18	-	TRBJ1-1	-	TGTGCCAGCAGCTTGGCCGGAACACCTGCGACACAGAACACTGAAGCTTTCTTT	CASSLAGTPATQNTEAFF
TRBV5-1	16	-	TRBJ1-1	-	TGCGCCAGCAGCTTGGACTCCAGGCTAATGAACACTGAAGCTTTCTTT	CASSLDSRLMNTEAFF
TRBV9	16	-	TRBJ2-2	TRBD2	TGTGCCAGCAGCGTAGGGCTAGCGGGGAACACCGGGGAGCTGTTTTTT	CASSVGLAGNTGELFF
TRBV5-1	15	-	TRBJ1-5	-	TGCGCCAGCAGCTTGGCGGGGTATAGCAATCAGCCCCAGCATTTT	CASSLAGYSNQPQHF
TRBV28	17	-	TRBJ2-1	TRBD1	TGTGCCAGCAGCCGTACCCTCGGAAGGACAGGGGATTGTGAGCAGTTCTTC	CASSRTLGRTGDCEQFF